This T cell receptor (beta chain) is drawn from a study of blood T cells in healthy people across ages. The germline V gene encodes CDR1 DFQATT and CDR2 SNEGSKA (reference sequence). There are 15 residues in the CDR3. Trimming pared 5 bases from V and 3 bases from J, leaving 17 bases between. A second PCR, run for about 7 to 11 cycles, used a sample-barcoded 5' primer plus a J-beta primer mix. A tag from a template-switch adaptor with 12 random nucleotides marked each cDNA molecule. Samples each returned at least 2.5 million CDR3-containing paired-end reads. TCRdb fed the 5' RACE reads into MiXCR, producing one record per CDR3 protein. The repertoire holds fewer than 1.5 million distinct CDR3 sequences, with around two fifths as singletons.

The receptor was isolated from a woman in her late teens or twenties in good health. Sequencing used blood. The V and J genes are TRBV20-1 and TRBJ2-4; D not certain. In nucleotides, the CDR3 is TGCAGTGCTCCAGCCCTCCTAGGGCTCAAAAACATTCAGTACTTC. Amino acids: CSAPALLGLKNIQYF.